Detailed here is one T cell receptor (beta chain). Its antigen remains unidentified. The entry originates in a study of T cells expressing NK-cell markers (TCRdb year 2020). Turning to the overall study: Eight or nine donors provided sorted CD3+CD56+NKG2C+, CD3+CD56+NKG2C- and CD3+CD56-NKG2C+ T-cell subsets, whose TCR beta-chain repertoires were profiled. The eight sequenced donors were randomly selected healthy volunteers, three men and five women. Of the eight sequenced donors, seven were found to be HCMV-seropositive and one was found to be HCMV-seronegative. Sequencing of the libraries produced 2 x 150 bp reads on Illumina HiSeq 2000/2500, MiSeq or NextSeq. Overall results and qualifications from the work: Those dominant clonotypes were again the most abundant among CD3+CD56-NKG2C+ cells in a few donors, at about 28.3-65%. In several donors, the dominant CD3+CD56+NKG2C+ clonotypes were found to rank among the top 10 CD8+ clonotypes and to make up about 1.0-8% of CD8+ T cells. It remained unclear whether the expanded NKG2C-expressing T cell clones were specific for HCMV antigens.

The sample was run on an Illumina HiSeq 2000. TCR beta cDNA libraries were prepared using 5'RACE template switching, which introduced a universal primer site and unique molecular identifiers. Synthesis of cDNA was primed from the TCR beta constant segment and was followed by two consecutive PCR amplification steps. The published analysis was carried out like this. MIGEC was used to demultiplex reads and group reads by UMI, and MiTCR was used to assemble and quantify clonotypes. To remove erroneous sequences, TCR cDNA sequences were retained only when supported by two or more reads. The tcR package was used for downstream repertoire analysis, with clonotypes matched between fractions based on CDR3 nucleotide sequence plus V segment. VDJmatch was used to annotate antigen specificity against VDJdb, with one amino acid substitution in CDR3 allowed. Through TCRdb reprocessing, the reads give one entry per CDR3 protein sequence; DNA is omitted. These V and J calls rely on TCRdb rather than the paper's analysis. This sample's table contains roughly 450,000 distinct CDR3 sequences. The ten largest clones add up to almost 1.5% of the sample.

To determine HCMV serostatus, a commercial ELISA kit was used to detect HCMV-specific IgG in serum. Peripheral blood mononuclear cells were isolated from blood by Ficoll density gradient centrifugation. Including the terminal cysteine and phenylalanine, the CDR3 comprises 11 residues. A DNA sequence was not provided. The germline V gene supplies CDR1 SGHAT and CDR2 FQNNGV. The specimen sequenced was blood T cells: a sorted CD56 or NKG2C T cell subset, CD4+ or CD8+ T cells, or bulk PBMC T cells (not recorded which). The chain was built from TRBV11-2 and TRBJ1-1. This clonotype originated in a woman in her 50s in good health. Donor details come from another sample of the same person, matched by shared clones. The CDR3 has the sequence CASARWGEAFF.